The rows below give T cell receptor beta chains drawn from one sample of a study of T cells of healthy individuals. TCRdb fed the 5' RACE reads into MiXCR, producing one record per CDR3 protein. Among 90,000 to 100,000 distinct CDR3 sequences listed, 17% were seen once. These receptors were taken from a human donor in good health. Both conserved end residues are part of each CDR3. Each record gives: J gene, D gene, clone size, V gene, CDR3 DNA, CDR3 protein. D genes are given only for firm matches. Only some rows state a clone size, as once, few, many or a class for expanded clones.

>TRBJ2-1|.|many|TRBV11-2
TGTGCCAGCAGCTTAGATCTCGCTCGGGAGCAGTTCTTC
CASSLDLAREQFF
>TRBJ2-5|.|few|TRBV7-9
TGTGCCAGCAGCTCCGGGACTCAAGAGACCCAGTACTTC
CASSSGTQETQYF
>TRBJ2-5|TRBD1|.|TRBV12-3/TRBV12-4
TGTGCCAGCAACTACAGGGGGCAAGAGACCCAGTACTTC
CASNYRGQETQYF
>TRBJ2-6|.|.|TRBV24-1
TGTGCCACCAGTGCGGCAGCGCTCTCTGGGGCCAACGTCCTGACTTTC
CATSAAALSGANVLTF
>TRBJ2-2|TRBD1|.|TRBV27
TGTGCCAGCAGTTATAGGACAGGAGTAACCGGGGAGCTGTTTTTT
CASSYRTGVTGELFF
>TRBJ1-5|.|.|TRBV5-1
TGCGCCAGCAGCTTGAGCGCGGGAGATCAGCCCCAGCATTTT
CASSLSAGDQPQHF
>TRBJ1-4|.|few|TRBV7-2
TGTGCCAGCAGCTCCAGGGGCTTACCTAATGAAAAACTGTTTTTT
CASSSRGLPNEKLFF
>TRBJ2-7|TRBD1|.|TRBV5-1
TGCGCCAGCAGCTCGACCCCCGGGACAGGGTCCGACGAGCAGTACTTC
CASSSTPGTGSDEQYF
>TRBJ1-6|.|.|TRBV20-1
TGCAGTGCTAGACGGGGCAGGGGAGGATCACCCCTCCACTTT
CSARRGRGGSPLHF
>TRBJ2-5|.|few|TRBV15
TGTGCCACCAGCAGAGATCGGGACCCAGAGACCCAGTACTTC
CATSRDRDPETQYF
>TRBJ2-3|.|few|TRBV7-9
TGTGCCAGCAGGGCAGGGGTCTTCACAGATACGCAGTATTTT
CASRAGVFTDTQYF
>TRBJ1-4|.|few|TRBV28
TGTGCCAGCAGTTTCTCGTGGGGTAGGGAAAAACTGTTTTTT
CASSFSWGREKLFF
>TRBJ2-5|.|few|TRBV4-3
TGCGCCAGCAGCCAGCGGCCATTTGAACCCCAAGAGACCCAGTACTTC
CASSQRPFEPQETQYF
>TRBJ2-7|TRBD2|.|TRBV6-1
TGTGCCAGCGGGCTAATAGCGGGAGGAAAGCAAGACTCCTACGAGCAGTACTTC
CASGLIAGGKQDSYEQYF
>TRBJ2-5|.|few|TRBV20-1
TGCAGTGCAGAAAAGGGGGGCATGTCTGGAGAGACCCAGTACTTC
CSAEKGGMSGETQYF
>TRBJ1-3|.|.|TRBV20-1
TGCAGTGCTAGAATGGGACCCGACGGAAACACCATATATTTT
CSARMGPDGNTIYF